These 13 T cell receptor beta chains were sequenced from one sample in a study of blood T cell repertoires in COVID-19. Sequencing used immunoSEQ multiplex PCR; TCRdb keeps in-frame clones, though not all of them. The sample includes 170,000 or so clones, over 80% of them seen just once. The sequencing input was peripheral blood. All receptors come from a woman aged 55 to 70 with acute or convalescent COVID-19.

The chain recombines TRBV5-5 with TRBJ1-2, with TRBD1 matching 10 bases. Germline CDR1 is SGHKS and CDR2 is YYEKEE (reference sequence). V was pared by 4 bases and J by 6 bases, with 3 bases of the junction left unmatched. This CDR3 contains 13 residues. CDR3 loop: CASSLDRGHGYTF. CDR3 sequence (DNA): TGTGCCAGCAGCCTCGACAGGGGGCATGGCTACACCTTC. The full variable domain, with the rest looked up from reference TRBV5-5 and TRBJ1-2, is DAGVTQSPTHLIKTRGQQVTLRCSPISGHKSVSWYQQVLGQGPQFIFQYYEKEERGRGNFPDRFSARQFPNYSSELNVNALLLGDSALYLCASSLDRGHGYTFGSGTRLTVV.

The V call is TRBV5-1, the J call TRBJ2-2, with D perhaps matching TRBD1 (5 bases). Trimming removed 0 bases from V and 3 bases from J, with 6 bases in between. This CDR3 has 14 amino acids. Germline lookup yields CDR1 SGHRS and CDR2 YFSETQ. DNA for the CDR3: TGCGCCAGCAGCTTGGGCAGGGACACCGGGGAGCTGTTTTTT. The encoded protein is CASSLGRDTGELFF.

The chain links TRBV24-1 to TRBJ2-3, with D perhaps TRBD1 (6 bases). There are 15 residues in the CDR3. Germline assignment: CDR1 KGHDR and CDR2 SFDVKD. Trimming took 0 bases from V and 6 from J, leaving 12 bases between them. As DNA, the CDR3 is TGTGCCACCAGTGATTTGGTGGGGGCTGCGGATACGCAGTATTTT. It specifies CATSDLVGAADTQYF.

The V and J genes are TRBV7-3 and TRBJ1-2, with D tentatively TRBD1 (5 bases). Per the germline V gene, CDR1 is SGHTA and CDR2 is FQGTGA. The CDR3 is made up of 16 amino acids. V was clipped by 2 bases and J by 5 bases, with 18 bases between them. The CDR3 reads CASSLWRDLRRYGYTF. The DNA for the CDR3 is TGTGCCAGCAGCTTATGGAGGGACTTAAGGCGATATGGCTACACCTTC. The full variable domain, with the rest looked up from reference TRBV7-3 and TRBJ1-2, is GAGVSQTPSNKVTEKGKYVELRCDPISGHTALYWYRQSLGQGPEFLIYFQGTGAADDSGLPNDRFFAVRPEGSVSTLKIQRTERGDSAVYLCASSLWRDLRRYGYTFGSGTRLTVV.

The chain links TRBV3-1 (or the pseudogene TRBV3-2) to TRBJ1-5; D not certain. This CDR3 has 13 amino acids. Trimming took off 4 bases at V and 7 bases at J, with 11 bases between the two ends. CDR1 LGHDT and CDR2 YNNKEL come from the germline V gene (reference sequence). The CDR3, as DNA: TGTGCCAGCAGCCCTCCGGAGGAACAGCCCCAGCATTTT. This sequence encodes CASSPPEEQPQHF.

This chain links TRBV7-8 with TRBJ2-7; 12 bases agree with TRBD2. The CDR3 loop spans 17 amino acids. The germline V gene encodes CDR1 SGHVS and CDR2 FQNEAQ. Trimming removed 5 bases from V and 3 bases from J; junction bases left unmatched: 11. The chain's CDR3 is CASSASLAGGLRYEQYF. DNA of the CDR3: TGTGCCAGCAGCGCCTCACTAGCGGGGGGCCTCCGCTACGAGCAGTACTTC.

The genes are TRBV10-3 and TRBJ2-3; 13 nucleotides agree with TRBD2. V was clipped by 3 bases and J by 1 base; unmatched bases: 1. CDR1 ENHRY and CDR2 SYGVKD come from the germline V gene. This CDR3 is 16 amino acids long. CDR3 sequence: CAISDGLAGGTDTQYF. The CDR3 coding sequence is TGTGCCATCAGTGACGGACTAGCGGGGGGCACAGATACGCAGTATTTT.

The chain employs TRBV5-1 and TRBJ2-5; 10 bases agree with TRBD1. CDR3 length equals 16 residues. Trimming took 4 bases from V and 5 from J; bases not matched to a gene: 11. CDR1 is SGHRS and CDR2 is YFSETQ in the germline V gene. The CDR3, as DNA: TGCGCCAGCAGCGTGAGGGGACAGGGGCTGTTGGAGACCCAGTACTTC. Translation gives CASSVRGQGLLETQYF.

This chain joins TRBV11-3 and TRBJ2-1; D is unresolved. The germline V gene has CDR1 SGHNT and CDR2 YENEEA. The CDR3 is 16 residues long. V was clipped by 0 bases and J by 3 bases, with 12 bases between them. The CDR3 region has the DNA TGTGCCAGCAGCTTAGAATCGGTCCCAAGCTACAATGAGCAGTTCTTC. Protein sequence: CASSLESVPSYNEQFF.

This chain links TRBV6-1 with TRBJ2-1, with D possibly TRBD2 on 6 matching bases. The V end was cut by 3 bases, the J end by 9 bases, with 15 bases between. Per the germline V gene, CDR1 is MNHNS and CDR2 is SASEGT. The CDR3 totals 14 residues. The CDR3 loop reads CASSEGTGRGEQFF. The CDR3 DNA follows: TGTGCCAGCAGTGAGGGGACTGGTCGGGGTGAGCAGTTCTTC.

The chain uses TRBV7-9 and TRBJ2-2; D is possibly TRBD1 (8 bases). Trimming pared 3 bases from V and 6 bases from J, leaving 20 bases between. CDR3 length equals 17 residues. The germline gives CDR1 SEHNR, CDR2 FQNEAQ (reference sequence). CDR3: CASSFQLRTGRAGELFF. The CDR3 DNA reads as TGTGCCAGCAGCTTCCAACTACGGACAGGGAGGGCCGGGGAGCTGTTTTTT.

The chain has TRBV18 and TRBJ1-5, with 9 bases matching TRBD1. CDR3 size: 17 residues. Per germline, CDR1 KGHSH and CDR2 LQKENI. J gave up 3 bases and V 3 bases, and 9 bases lay outside the gene matches. CDR3 DNA sequence: TGTGCCAGCTCACCTATGGGGGGGACAGGGACCAATCAGCCCCAGCATTTT. This sequence encodes CASSPMGGTGTNQPQHF.

This clone was picked up one time. The chain links TRBV9 to TRBJ1-1; TRBD1 agrees at 8 bases. In germline, CDR1 is SGDLS, CDR2 YYNGEE. This CDR3 is 17 amino acids long. The ends lost 0 bases at V and 0 bases at J; junction bases unmatched: 7. The CDR3 coding sequence is TGTGCCAGCAGCGTAGACACCAGGGGGCTAATGAACACTGAAGCTTTCTTT. As protein: CASSVDTRGLMNTEAFF.